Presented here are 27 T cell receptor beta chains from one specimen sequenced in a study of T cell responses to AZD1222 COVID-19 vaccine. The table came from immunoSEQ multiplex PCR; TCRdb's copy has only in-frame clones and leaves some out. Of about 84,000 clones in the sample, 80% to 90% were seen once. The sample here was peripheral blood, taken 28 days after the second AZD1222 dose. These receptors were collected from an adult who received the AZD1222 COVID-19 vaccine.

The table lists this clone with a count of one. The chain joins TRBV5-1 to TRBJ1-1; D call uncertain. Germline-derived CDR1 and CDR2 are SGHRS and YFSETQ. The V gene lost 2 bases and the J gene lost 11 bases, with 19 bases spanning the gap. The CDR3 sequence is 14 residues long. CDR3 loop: CASSLLSGTIQAFF. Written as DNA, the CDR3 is TGCGCCAGCAGCTTACTTTCGGGCACTATACAGGCTTTCTTT. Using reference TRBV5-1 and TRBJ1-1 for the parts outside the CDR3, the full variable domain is KAGVTQTPRYLIKTRGQQVTLSCSPISGHRSVSWYQQTPGQGLQFLFEYFSETQRNKGNFPGRFSGRQFSNSRSEMNVSTLELGDSALYLCASSLLSGTIQAFFGQGTRLTVV.

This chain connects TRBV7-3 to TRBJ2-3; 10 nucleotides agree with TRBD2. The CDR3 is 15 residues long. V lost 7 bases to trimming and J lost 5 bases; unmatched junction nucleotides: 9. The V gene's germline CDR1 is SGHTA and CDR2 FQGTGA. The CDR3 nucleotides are TGTGCCAGCAACATCCGGGCTAGCGGGAGAGATACGCAGTATTTT. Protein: CASNIRASGRDTQYF.

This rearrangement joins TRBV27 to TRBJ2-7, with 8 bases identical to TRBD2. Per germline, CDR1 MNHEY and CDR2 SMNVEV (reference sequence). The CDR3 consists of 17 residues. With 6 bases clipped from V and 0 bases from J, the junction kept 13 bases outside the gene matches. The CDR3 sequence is CASRPHLLAANSYEQYF. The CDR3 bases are TGTGCCAGCAGACCACACTTACTAGCGGCGAACTCCTACGAGCAGTACTTC.

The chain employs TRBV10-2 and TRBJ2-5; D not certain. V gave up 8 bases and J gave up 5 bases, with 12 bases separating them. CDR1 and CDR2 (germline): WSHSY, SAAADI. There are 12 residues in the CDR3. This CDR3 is CASGSTSETQYF. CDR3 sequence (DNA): TGCGCCAGCGGTAGTACTTCGGAGACCCAGTACTTC.

The CDR3 is CASSPTVDRHEQYF. CDR3 coding DNA: TGTGCCAGTAGTCCGACAGTCGACAGGCACGAGCAGTACTTC. The chain combines TRBV19 with TRBJ2-7, with D possibly being TRBD1 (6 bases). The CDR3 extends over 14 amino acids. From germline, CDR1 is LNHDA and CDR2 SQIVND (reference sequence). Trimming pared 5 bases from V and 5 bases from J, leaving 16 bases between.

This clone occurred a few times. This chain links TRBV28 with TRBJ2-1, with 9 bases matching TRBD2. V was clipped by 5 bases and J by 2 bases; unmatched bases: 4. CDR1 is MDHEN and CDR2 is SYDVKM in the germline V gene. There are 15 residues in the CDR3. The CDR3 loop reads CASSGVAGAYNEQFF. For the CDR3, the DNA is TGTGCCAGCAGTGGAGTAGCGGGAGCCTACAATGAGCAGTTCTTC.

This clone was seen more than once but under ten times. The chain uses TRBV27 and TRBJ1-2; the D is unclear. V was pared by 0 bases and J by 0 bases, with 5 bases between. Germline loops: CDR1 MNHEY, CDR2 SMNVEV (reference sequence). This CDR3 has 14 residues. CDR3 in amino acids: CASSLSITNYGYTF. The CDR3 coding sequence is TGTGCCAGCAGTTTATCCATCACTAACTATGGCTACACCTTC.

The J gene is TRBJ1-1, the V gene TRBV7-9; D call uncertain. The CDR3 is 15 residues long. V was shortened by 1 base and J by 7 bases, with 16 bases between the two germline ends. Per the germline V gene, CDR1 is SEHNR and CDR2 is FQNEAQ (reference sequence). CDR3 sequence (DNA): TGTGCCAGCAGCTTAGATTGGGCCAGTAGTGGTGAAGCTTTCTTT. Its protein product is CASSLDWASSGEAFF.

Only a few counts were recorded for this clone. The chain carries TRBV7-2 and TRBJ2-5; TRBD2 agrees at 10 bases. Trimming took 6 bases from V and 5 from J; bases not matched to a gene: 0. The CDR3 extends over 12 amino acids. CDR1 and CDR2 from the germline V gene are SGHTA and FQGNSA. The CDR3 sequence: CASRGLAETQYF. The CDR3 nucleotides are TGTGCCAGCAGGGGACTAGCGGAGACCCAGTACTTC.

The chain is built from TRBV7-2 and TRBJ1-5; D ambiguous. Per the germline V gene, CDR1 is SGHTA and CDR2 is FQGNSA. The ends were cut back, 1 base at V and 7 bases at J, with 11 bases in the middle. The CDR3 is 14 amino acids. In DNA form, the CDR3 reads TGTGCCAGCAGCTTAGGGGAAGGAACCCAGCCCCAGCATTTT. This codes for CASSLGEGTQPQHF.

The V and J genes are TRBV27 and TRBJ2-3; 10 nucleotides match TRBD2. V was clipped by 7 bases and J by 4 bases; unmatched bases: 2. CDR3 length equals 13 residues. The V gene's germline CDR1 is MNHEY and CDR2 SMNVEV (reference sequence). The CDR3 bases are TGTGCCAGCAAAACTAGCGGGGCAGATACGCAGTATTTT. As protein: CASKTSGADTQYF.

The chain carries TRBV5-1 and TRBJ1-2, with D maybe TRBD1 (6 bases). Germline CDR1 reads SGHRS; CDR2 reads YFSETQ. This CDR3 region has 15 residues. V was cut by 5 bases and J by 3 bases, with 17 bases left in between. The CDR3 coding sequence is TGCGCCAGCAGGCGCGACGGGGGCTCGGACTATGGCTACACCTTC. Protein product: CASRRDGGSDYGYTF.

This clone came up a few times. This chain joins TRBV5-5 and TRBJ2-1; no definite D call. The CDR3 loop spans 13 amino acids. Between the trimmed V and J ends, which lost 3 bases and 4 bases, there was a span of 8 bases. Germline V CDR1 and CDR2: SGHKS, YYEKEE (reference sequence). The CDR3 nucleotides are TGTGCCAGCAGCTCCGTTGAGTACAATGAGCAGTTCTTC. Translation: CASSSVEYNEQFF.

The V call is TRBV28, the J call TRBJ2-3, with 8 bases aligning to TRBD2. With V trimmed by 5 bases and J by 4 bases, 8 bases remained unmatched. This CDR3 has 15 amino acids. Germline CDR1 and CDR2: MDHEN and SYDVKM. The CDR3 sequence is CASSIPGLEADTQYF. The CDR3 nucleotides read TGTGCCAGCAGTATCCCGGGACTAGAGGCAGATACGCAGTATTTT.

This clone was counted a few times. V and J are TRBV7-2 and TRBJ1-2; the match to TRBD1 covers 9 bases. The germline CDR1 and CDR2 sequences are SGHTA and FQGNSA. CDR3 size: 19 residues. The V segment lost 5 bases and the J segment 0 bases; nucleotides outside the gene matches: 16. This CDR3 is CASSPSPGQGIGANYGYTF. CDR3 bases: TGTGCCAGCAGCCCTTCTCCGGGACAGGGAATCGGGGCTAACTATGGCTACACCTTC.

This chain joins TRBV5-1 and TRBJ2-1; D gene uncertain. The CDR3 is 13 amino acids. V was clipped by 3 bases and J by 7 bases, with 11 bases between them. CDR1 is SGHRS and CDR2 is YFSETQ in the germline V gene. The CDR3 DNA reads TGCGCCAGCAGCTCTCCCCGATCTAATGAGCAGTTCTTC. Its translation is CASSSPRSNEQFF.

The CDR3 sequence is CASSLTGGTQPQHF. DNA for the CDR3: TGTGCCAGCAGCTTAACGGGGGGAACTCAGCCCCAGCATTTT. The chain joins TRBV7-9 to TRBJ1-5; possible D gene TRBD1, 5 bases. Looked up from germline, CDR1 is SEHNR and CDR2 is FQNEAQ (reference sequence). Trimming removed 2 bases at V and 6 bases at J, with 11 bases between. The CDR3 totals 14 residues.

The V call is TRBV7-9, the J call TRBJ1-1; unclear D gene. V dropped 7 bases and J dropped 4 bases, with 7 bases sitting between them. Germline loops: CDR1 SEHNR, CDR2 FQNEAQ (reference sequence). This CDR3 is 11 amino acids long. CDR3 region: CASTRGTEAFF. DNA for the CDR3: TGTGCCAGCACCCGGGGCACTGAAGCTTTCTTT. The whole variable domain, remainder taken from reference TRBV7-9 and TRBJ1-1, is DTGVSQNPRHKITKRGQNVTFRCDPISEHNRLYWYRQTLGQGPEFLTYFQNEAQLEKSRLLSDRFSAERPKGSFSTLEIQRTEQGDSAMYLCASTRGTEAFFGQGTRLTVV.

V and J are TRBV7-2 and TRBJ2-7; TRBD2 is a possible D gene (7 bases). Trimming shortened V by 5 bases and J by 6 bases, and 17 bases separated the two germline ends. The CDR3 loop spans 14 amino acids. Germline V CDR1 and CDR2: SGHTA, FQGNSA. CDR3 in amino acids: CASSLSGGATEQYV. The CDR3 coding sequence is TGTGCCAGCAGCCTCAGTGGGGGGGCGACCGAGCAGTACGTC.

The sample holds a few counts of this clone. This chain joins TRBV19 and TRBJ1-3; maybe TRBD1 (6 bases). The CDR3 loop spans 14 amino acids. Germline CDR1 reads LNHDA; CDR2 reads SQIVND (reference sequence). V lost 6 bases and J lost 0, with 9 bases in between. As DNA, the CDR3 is TGTGCCAGTAGCGCAGGGGCCTCTGGAAACACCATATATTTT. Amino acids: CASSAGASGNTIYF.

In nucleotides, the CDR3 is TGTGCCAGCAGTTTCCTCGCGGGAGGTCCTTCCTACGAGCAGTACTTC. Protein sequence: CASSFLAGGPSYEQYF. This chain connects TRBV27 to TRBJ2-7; 8 positions agree with TRBD2. The CDR3 runs to 16 residues. V lost 3 bases, J lost 1 base, and 8 bases stayed unmatched. Germline loops: CDR1 MNHEY, CDR2 SMNVEV (reference sequence).

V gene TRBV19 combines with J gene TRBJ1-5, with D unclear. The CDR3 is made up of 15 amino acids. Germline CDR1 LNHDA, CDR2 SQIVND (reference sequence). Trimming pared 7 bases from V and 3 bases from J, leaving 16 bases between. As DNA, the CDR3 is TGTGCCAGTAATAACCTAGGACGGGTCAATCAGCCCCAGCATTTT. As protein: CASNNLGRVNQPQHF.

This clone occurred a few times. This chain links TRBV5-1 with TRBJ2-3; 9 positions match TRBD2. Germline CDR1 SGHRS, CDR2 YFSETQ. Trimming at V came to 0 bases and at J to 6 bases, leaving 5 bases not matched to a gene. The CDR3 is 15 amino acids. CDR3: CASSLAPAGGDTQYF. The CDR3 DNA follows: TGCGCCAGCAGCTTGGCCCCAGCGGGAGGTGATACGCAGTATTTT.

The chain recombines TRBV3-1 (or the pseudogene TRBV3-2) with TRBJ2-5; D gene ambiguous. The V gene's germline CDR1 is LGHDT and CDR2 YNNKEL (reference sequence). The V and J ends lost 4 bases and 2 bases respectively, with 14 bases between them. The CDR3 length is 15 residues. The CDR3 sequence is CASSPSRADQETQYF. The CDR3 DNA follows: TGTGCCAGCAGCCCCTCAAGGGCAGATCAAGAGACCCAGTACTTC.

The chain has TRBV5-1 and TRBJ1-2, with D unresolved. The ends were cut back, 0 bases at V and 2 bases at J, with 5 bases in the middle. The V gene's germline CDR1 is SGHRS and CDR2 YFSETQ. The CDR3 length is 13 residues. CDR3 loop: CASSLEWNYGYTF. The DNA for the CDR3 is TGCGCCAGCAGCTTGGAATGGAACTATGGCTACACCTTC.

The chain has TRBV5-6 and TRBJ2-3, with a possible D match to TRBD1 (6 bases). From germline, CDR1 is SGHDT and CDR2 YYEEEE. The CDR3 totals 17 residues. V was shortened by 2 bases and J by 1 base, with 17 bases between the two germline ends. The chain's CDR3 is CASSFLGQLIGTDTQYF. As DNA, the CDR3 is TGTGCCAGCAGCTTTCTAGGACAGCTAATAGGCACAGATACGCAGTATTTT.

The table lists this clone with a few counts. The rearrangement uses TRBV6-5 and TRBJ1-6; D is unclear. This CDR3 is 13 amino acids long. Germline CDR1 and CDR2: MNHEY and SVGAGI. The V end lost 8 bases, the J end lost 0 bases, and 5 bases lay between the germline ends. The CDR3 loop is CASGSSYNSPLHF. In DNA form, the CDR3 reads TGTGCCAGCGGAAGCTCCTATAATTCACCCCTCCACTTT.